A single sample is the source of the 26 T cell receptor beta chains below, sequenced in a study of control samples from healthy donors and cancer patients. The assay was immunoSEQ multiplex PCR, and TCRdb's table has in-frame clones only and misses some. Of 150,000 to 200,000 clones in the sample, around 88% were seen once. Source material: blood. The origin of the receptors is a young man in good health.

V is TRBV30 and J is TRBJ2-7; 8 positions match TRBD1. This CDR3 has 14 amino acids. Germline CDR1 GTSNPN, CDR2 SVGIG (reference sequence). V shed 4 bases and J 5 bases; nucleotides not matched to a gene: 10. The CDR3 nucleotides are TGTGCCTGGACAGAGACAGGGGTTATTAACGAGCAGTACTTC. Amino acid sequence: CAWTETGVINEQYF.

The chain links TRBV4-1 to TRBJ2-7, with 10 bases lining up with TRBD1. V shed 0 bases, J shed 7 bases, and the junction held 12 bases outside the gene matches. The CDR3 loop spans 17 amino acids. CDR1 and CDR2 from the germline V gene are MGHRA and YSYEKL. CDR3 residues: CASSQDQKGTGVYEQYF. In DNA form, the CDR3 reads TGCGCCAGCAGCCAAGATCAAAAAGGGACAGGGGTTTATGAGCAGTACTTC.

The CDR3 sequence is CASSLARGQLSSYEQYF. The DNA for the CDR3 is TGTGCCAGCAGCTTAGCGCGGGGACAGCTTAGCTCCTACGAGCAGTACTTC. V and J are TRBV7-8 and TRBJ2-7, with D possibly being TRBD1 (7 bases). V was shortened by 0 bases and J by 0 bases, with 15 bases between the two germline ends. The germline CDR1 and CDR2 sequences are SGHVS and FQNEAQ. The CDR3 spans 17 residues.

The gene calls are TRBV7-2 and TRBJ1-1, with D hard to call. The germline V and J ends were trimmed by 4 bases and 3 bases, with 9 bases remaining between them. Germline CDR1 reads SGHTA; CDR2 reads FQGNSA. The CDR3 totals 13 residues. The CDR3 loop is CASSSETDTEAFF. The CDR3 DNA sequence: TGTGCCAGCAGCTCTGAGACGGACACTGAAGCTTTCTTT.

The sample holds one count of this clone. The chain combines TRBV12-3 or TRBV12-4 with TRBJ2-5; D tentatively fits TRBD1 or TRBD2 (5 bases each). The CDR3 is 13 amino acids. Between the trimmed V and J ends, which lost 7 bases and 4 bases, there was a span of 13 bases. CDR3 loop: CASTPRDGETQYF. The CDR3, as DNA: TGTGCCAGCACCCCCCGGGACGGAGAGACCCAGTACTTC.

This clone was recorded once. The chain uses TRBV3-1 (or the pseudogene TRBV3-2) and TRBJ2-5; D might be TRBD1 (6 bases). Trimming left V 0 bases short and J 4 bases short, with 9 bases between. Germline V gene lookup returns CDR1 LGHDT and CDR2 YNNKEL (reference sequence). This CDR3 spans 14 amino acids. Here the CDR3 reads CASSQDTGSETQYF. Here the CDR3 DNA reads TGTGCCAGCAGCCAAGATACAGGGTCAGAGACCCAGTACTTC.

As for this clone: A junction boundary mismatches the germline segment, possibly from a read error. The chain carries TRBV7-7 and TRBJ2-7, with 9 nucleotides matching TRBD1. The CDR3 length is 16 residues. From germline, CDR1 is SSHAT and CDR2 FNYEAQ (reference sequence). DNA of the CDR3: TGTGCTAGCAGCTTAGGCGGGGGACAGGGTGGCGACGAGCAGTACTTC. This encodes CASSLGGGQGGDEQYF. Variable domain in full (rest from reference TRBV7-7 and TRBJ2-7): GAGVSQSPRYKVTKRGQDVTLRCDPISSHATLYWYQQALGQGPEFLTYFNYEAQPDKSGLPSDRFSAERPEGSISTLTIQRTEQRDSAMYRCASSLGGGQGGDEQYFGPGTRLTVT.

This sequence joins TRBV9 and TRBJ2-3, with 10 positions matching TRBD2. Germline CDR1 and CDR2: SGDLS and YYNGEE. The CDR3 is 16 residues long. Germline trimming cut 2 bases from V and 2 bases from J; bases unmatched to any gene: 5. The CDR3 loop is CASSVVAGGVTDTQYF. The CDR3 region has the DNA TGTGCCAGCAGCGTGGTAGCGGGGGGAGTCACAGATACGCAGTATTTT.

The chain has TRBV10-3 and TRBJ2-1; D is possibly TRBD2 (7 bases). The CDR3 extends over 15 amino acids. Germline V gene lookup returns CDR1 ENHRY and CDR2 SYGVKD. Between the trimmed V and J ends, which lost 8 bases and 2 bases, there was a span of 16 bases. CDR3 amino acids: CAIGGAGTPYNEQFF. CDR3 coding DNA: TGTGCCATCGGGGGGGCCGGGACACCCTACAATGAGCAGTTCTTC.

This clone was recorded once. The chain uses TRBV24-1 and TRBJ2-5; D is possibly TRBD2 (6 bases). V was shortened by 0 bases and J by 4 bases, with 11 bases between the two germline ends. Germline assignment: CDR1 KGHDR and CDR2 SFDVKD. The CDR3 length is 15 residues. As DNA, the CDR3 is TGTGCCACCAGTGATTTGTCGGGGGTTGTAGAGACCCAGTACTTC. Its translation: CATSDLSGVVETQYF.

The count of this clone is one. The V and J genes are TRBV28 and TRBJ2-5, with no clear D. The V gene lost 7 bases and the J gene lost 5 bases, with 11 bases spanning the gap. The CDR3 loop spans 12 amino acids. Germline V gives CDR1 MDHEN, CDR2 SYDVKM. CDR3 bases: TGTGCCAGCACATCTAATCGGGAGACCCAGTACTTC. Protein: CASTSNRETQYF.

The J gene is TRBJ2-7, the V gene TRBV28; TRBD1 matches at 8 bases. Germline V CDR1 and CDR2: MDHEN, SYDVKM. CDR3 length: 16 residues. Trimming removed 6 bases from V and 0 bases from J; junction bases left unmatched: 10. This CDR3 is CASSARQGPDSYEQYF. CDR3 nucleotide sequence: TGTGCCAGCAGCGCTCGACAGGGGCCGGACTCCTACGAGCAGTACTTC.

The genes are TRBV5-1 and TRBJ1-1; D is ambiguous. The V and J ends lost 0 bases and 6 bases respectively, with 21 bases between them. Germline CDR1 reads SGHRS; CDR2 reads YFSETQ. CDR3 size: 17 residues. The CDR3 reads CASSLGHTGVEIAEAFF. The CDR3, as DNA: TGCGCCAGCAGCTTGGGGCACACGGGAGTAGAAATCGCTGAAGCTTTCTTT.

V usage is TRBV11-3 and J usage is TRBJ2-7; D possibly corresponds to TRBD2 (6 bases). V gave up 1 base and J gave up 5 bases, with 12 bases separating them. The germline V gene has CDR1 SGHNT and CDR2 YENEEA. The CDR3 extends over 14 amino acids. This CDR3 is CASSLGGVMDEQYF. The CDR3 DNA reads TGTGCCAGCAGCTTAGGGGGGGTTATGGACGAGCAGTACTTC.

The chain joins TRBV9 to TRBJ2-3; D uncertain. CDR1 and CDR2 (germline): SGDLS, YYNGEE. The CDR3 sequence is 13 residues long. V was clipped by 3 bases and J by 5 bases, with 10 bases between them. This CDR3 reads CASSAEFGDTQYF. The DNA for the CDR3 is TGTGCCAGCAGCGCCGAATTTGGAGATACGCAGTATTTT.

V usage is TRBV5-6 and J usage is TRBJ1-2; no clear D gene. Germline CDR1 reads SGHDT; CDR2 reads YYEEEE. Trimming cost V 2 bases and J 4 bases, with 9 bases left between them. This CDR3 is built from 13 residues. The CDR3 nucleotides read TGTGCCAGCAGCTTACGACGGTTCTATGGCTACACCTTC. Translated: CASSLRRFYGYTF.

The V call is TRBV5-6, the J call TRBJ1-2; 10 positions match TRBD1. CDR1 and CDR2 (germline): SGHDT, YYEEEE. After removal of 3 bases from V and 4 bases from J, the junction contained 6 bases not matched to a gene. The CDR3 runs to 15 residues. This chain's CDR3 is CASSSRQGAVYGYTF. As DNA, the CDR3 is TGTGCCAGCAGCTCTAGACAGGGGGCAGTCTATGGCTACACCTTC.

V usage is TRBV18 and J usage is TRBJ2-3, with TRBD1 identical over 7 bases. CDR1 is KGHSH, CDR2 LQKENI, per germline. The junction had 10 bases not matched to a gene; V was cut back by 4 bases and J by 6 bases. This CDR3 has 15 amino acids. For the CDR3, the DNA is TGTGCCAGCTCACACGACAGGGTGCCGACGGATACGCAGTATTTT. Translated: CASSHDRVPTDTQYF.

This clone was observed a single time. The J gene is TRBJ2-1, the V gene TRBV5-6; 11 positions agree with TRBD2. Germline trimming cut 4 bases from V and 2 bases from J; bases unmatched to any gene: 2. This CDR3 is built from 15 residues. Germline CDR1 and CDR2: SGHDT and YYEEEE. For the CDR3, the DNA is TGTGCCAGCAGCGCGACTAGCGGGACCTACAATGAGCAGTTCTTC. This encodes CASSATSGTYNEQFF.

The chain is built from TRBV7-2 and TRBJ1-1; 11 bases match TRBD1. Per germline, CDR1 SGHTA and CDR2 FQGNSA. The V and J ends lost 1 base and 0 bases, in that order; junction bases with no gene match: 4. This CDR3 is 17 amino acids long. CDR3 DNA sequence: TGTGCCAGCAGCTTAGTAGGACAGGGGGCCGTGAACACTGAAGCTTTCTTT. Translated: CASSLVGQGAVNTEAFF.

This sequence joins TRBV2 and TRBJ2-7, with 7 bases aligning to TRBD2. J gave up 1 base and V 4 bases, and 10 bases lay outside the gene matches. The germline CDR1 and CDR2 sequences are SNHLY and FYNNEI. The CDR3 contains 16 residues. The CDR3 bases are TGTGCCAGCAGTGGGGGGGGTCGGACCGTATCCTACGAGCAGTACTTC. Amino acids: CASSGGGRTVSYEQYF.

This chain connects TRBV3-1 (or the pseudogene TRBV3-2) to TRBJ2-3; no definite D call. This CDR3 is built from 12 residues. The ends were cut back, 2 bases at V and 4 bases at J, with 4 bases in the middle. Looked up from germline, CDR1 is LGHDT and CDR2 is YNNKEL (reference sequence). CDR3 loop: CASSQNADTQYF. The DNA of the CDR3 is TGTGCCAGCAGCCAAAACGCAGATACGCAGTATTTT.

The rearrangement joins TRBV6-5 to TRBJ2-2; D remains ambiguous. This CDR3 region has 15 residues. V dropped 0 bases and J dropped 7 bases, with 12 bases sitting between them. Germline V lookup: CDR1 MNHEY, CDR2 SVGAGI. The CDR3 bases are TGTGCCAGCAGTTACTCGATGGAAGGGATCGGGGAGCTGTTTTTT. Residues: CASSYSMEGIGELFF.

The gene calls are TRBV6-5 and TRBJ1-3; 9 positions match TRBD1. The CDR3 sequence is 15 residues long. The ends lost 5 bases at V and 2 bases at J; junction bases unmatched: 4. Germline CDR1 is MNHEY and CDR2 is SVGAGI. This chain's CDR3 is CASSRGTGTGNTIYF. The CDR3 DNA sequence: TGTGCCAGCAGTCGGGGGACAGGGACTGGAAACACCATATATTTT.

CDR3: CASSTSDNEQFF. In DNA, the CDR3 is TGTGCCAGCTCAACTAGCGACAATGAGCAGTTCTTC. The V call is TRBV28, the J call TRBJ2-1, with 7 nucleotides matching TRBD2. The length of the CDR3 is 12 residues. Trimming removed 8 bases from V and 5 bases from J; junction bases left unmatched: 3. In germline, CDR1 is MDHEN, CDR2 SYDVKM.

This chain links TRBV3-1 (or the pseudogene TRBV3-2) with TRBJ2-5; 8 nucleotides match TRBD2. With V trimmed by 1 base and J by 5 bases, 12 bases remained unmatched. The CDR3 runs to 17 residues. Germline assignment: CDR1 LGHDT and CDR2 YNNKEL (reference sequence). CDR3: CASSQGVIGGEWETQYF. In DNA, the CDR3 is TGTGCCAGCAGCCAAGGAGTAATCGGGGGGGAATGGGAGACCCAGTACTTC.